These 20 T cell receptor beta chains originate from one sample sequenced in a study of CXCR3-negative and CXCR3-positive naive CD8 T cells. General study findings and limits: Researchers report that CXCR3-positive naive cells carry more hydrophobic TRB CDR3s than CXCR3-negative naive cells.

Antigens of these TCRs are unknown. UMI-labeled 5' RACE yielded the TRB cDNA libraries. TCRdb re-called the 5' RACE reads, yielding one record per CDR3 amino acid sequence without DNA. The repertoire table contains roughly 59,000 distinct CDR3 sequences. Sequencing used naive CXCR3+ CD8+ T cells from blood. Subset specified: CD45RO-CCR7+CD27+CD95- naive CD8+ T cells expressing CXCR3 (TNR3+). These receptors came from a human donor in good health. Some clones in this sample may be carry-over from other donors' samples.

CDR3 loop: CATSAIPNYEQYF. This sequence joins TRBV15 and TRBJ2-7. The germline gives CDR1 LNHNV, CDR2 YYDKDF (reference sequence). The CDR3 has 13 amino acids. The full variable domain, its missing parts supplied by reference TRBV15 and TRBJ2-7, is DAMVIQNPRYQVTQFGKPVTLSCSQTLNHNVMYWYQQKSSQAPKLLFHYYDKDFNNEADTPDNFQSRRPNTSFCFLDIRSPGLGDTAMYLCATSAIPNYEQYFGPGTRLTVT.

This chain connects TRBV5-6 to TRBJ2-7. Germline loops: CDR1 SGHDT, CDR2 YYEEEE. The CDR3 extends over 17 amino acids. The CDR3 loop is CASSFGEAFKSSYEQYF.

The rearrangement joins TRBV7-6 to TRBJ1-6. CDR1 and CDR2 (germline): SGHVS, FNYEAQ. The CDR3 totals 15 residues. The CDR3 is CASSFQDTYNSPLHF.

The V call is TRBV5-1, the J call TRBJ2-5; without DNA, the TCRdb call of TRBD1 cannot be checked. The CDR3 length is 15 residues. CDR1 is SGHRS, CDR2 YFSETQ, per germline. The CDR3 region is CASSKPRTGEETQYF.

V is TRBV20-1 and J is TRBJ2-7. The CDR3 covers 14 residues. Germline loops: CDR1 DFQATT, CDR2 SNEGSKA (reference sequence). The CDR3 sequence: CSARDTMDSYEQYF.

The V call is TRBV20-1, the J call TRBJ2-5; the D call from TCRdb, TRBD1, cannot be confirmed without DNA. Germline V gives CDR1 DFQATT, CDR2 SNEGSKA (reference sequence). The CDR3 is 14 residues long. CDR3 protein: CSARTGEWKETQYF.

The chain couples TRBV12-3 or TRBV12-4 to TRBJ1-2. This CDR3 has 15 amino acids. This CDR3 reads CASSLESAGYYGYTF.

This rearrangement joins TRBV29-1 to TRBJ2-1; TCRdb reports TRBD1, a call that lacks DNA to check it against. This CDR3 comprises 16 residues. The germline V gene has CDR1 SQVTM and CDR2 ANQGSEA. The CDR3 protein is CSVELGQGYPYNEQFF.

This sequence joins TRBV4-1 and TRBJ2-7; TCRdb outputs TRBD1, but without DNA this stays unchecked. From germline, CDR1 is MGHRA and CDR2 YSYEKL. CDR3 length: 15 amino acids. CDR3 amino acids: CASSRGTGRTHEQYF.

J is TRBJ1-2 and V is TRBV20-1; TCRdb proposes TRBD1, but this gene call is untestable without DNA. Per germline, CDR1 DFQATT and CDR2 SNEGSKA (reference sequence). The CDR3 runs 14 residues. The CDR3: CSARELQGIYGYTF.

The chain uses TRBV29-1 and TRBJ1-1; checking the TCRdb D call of TRBD1 is not possible without DNA. The CDR3 loop spans 13 amino acids. CDR1 SQVTM and CDR2 ANQGSEA come from the germline V gene. The CDR3 here is CSVAGGMSTEAFF.

This sequence joins TRBV7-2 and TRBJ2-3; TCRdb picks TRBD1, but there is no DNA to check that call. This CDR3 has 14 amino acids. CDR1 is SGHTA, CDR2 FQGNSA, per germline. The chain's CDR3 is CASSSRVVTDTQYF. The full variable domain, its missing parts supplied by reference TRBV7-2 and TRBJ2-3, is GAGVSQSPSNKVTEKGKDVELRCDPISGHTALYWYRQSLGQGLEFLIYFQGNSAPDKSGLPSDRFSAERTGGSVSTLTIQRTQQEDSAVYLCASSSRVVTDTQYFGPGTRLTVL.

This chain connects TRBV12-3 or TRBV12-4 to TRBJ1-1; the D call of TRBD1 rests on TCRdb alone, since no DNA is present to check it. This CDR3 contains 15 residues. The CDR3 here is CASSLAQGARTEAFF.

V gene TRBV3-1 combines with J gene TRBJ2-1; the TCRdb call, TRBD2, lacks DNA for checking. This CDR3 contains 17 residues. Looked up from germline, CDR1 is LGHDT and CDR2 is YNNKEL (reference sequence). The CDR3 loop is CASSRGLAGGPEDEQFF.

The chain joins TRBV5-5 to TRBJ2-7; TCRdb gives TRBD2 as the D gene, but with no DNA this cannot be confirmed. CDR1 and CDR2 from the germline V gene are SGHKS and YYEKEE (reference sequence). This CDR3 has 14 residues. The CDR3 is CASSFGGFTYEQYF.

V usage is TRBV21-1 and J usage is TRBJ2-5; the TRBD1 assignment by TCRdb is unverifiable without DNA. TRBV21-1 is given as a pseudogene. The length of the CDR3 is 18 residues. The CDR3 reads CASSENRQGQTYQETQYF.

The genes are TRBV5-1 and TRBJ1-4; with no DNA, the TCRdb D assignment of TRBD1 cannot be verified. CDR1 is SGHRS, CDR2 YFSETQ, per germline. The CDR3 runs to 16 residues. CDR3 in amino acids: CASSIGTAPGNEKLFF.

The rearrangement links TRBV2 to TRBJ1-5; TCRdb's D call of TRBD1 is untestable without DNA. The CDR3 totals 15 residues. The germline V gene encodes CDR1 SNHLY and CDR2 FYNNEI. This chain's CDR3 is CASSETGYGNQPQHF.

V gene TRBV29-1 combines with J gene TRBJ2-7; TCRdb indicates TRBD1, and absent DNA this call remains unverified. Germline V gene data show CDR1 as SQVTM and CDR2 as ANQGSEA. The CDR3 spans 13 residues. The CDR3 protein is CSALDRGSYEQYF.

The rearrangement joins TRBV13 to TRBJ2-5; TCRdb indicates TRBD2, and absent DNA this call remains unverified. Germline V CDR1 and CDR2: PRHDT, FYEKMQ (reference sequence). This CDR3 contains 15 residues. The CDR3 loop is CASSPGTANQETQYF.